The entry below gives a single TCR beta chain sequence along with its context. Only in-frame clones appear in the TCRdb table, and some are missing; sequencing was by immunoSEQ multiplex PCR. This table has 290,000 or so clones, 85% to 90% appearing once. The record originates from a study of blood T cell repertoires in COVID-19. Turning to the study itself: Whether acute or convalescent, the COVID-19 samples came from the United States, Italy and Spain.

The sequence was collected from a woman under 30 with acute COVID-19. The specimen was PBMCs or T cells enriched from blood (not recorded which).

This CDR3 is CASIMTGGLNTEAFF. DNA for the CDR3: TGTGCCAGCATTATGACAGGGGGCCTGAACACTGAAGCTTTCTTT. The chain combines TRBV6-5 with TRBJ1-1, with 10 bases fitting TRBD1. Trimming at V came to 7 bases and at J to 0 bases, leaving 5 bases not matched to a gene. The CDR3 contains 15 residues. CDR1 is MNHEY and CDR2 is SVGAGI in the germline V gene.